These 14 T cell receptor beta chains came from one sample sequenced in a study of vaccination and CD4 T cells after COVID-19. The Oncomine TCR Beta short-read assay sequenced DNA from cultured CD4+ T cells. MiXCR was run by TCRdb on the PCR reads, yielding one entry per CDR3 protein. This table holds about 20,000 distinct CDR3 sequences, 55% found once. Which antigens these TCRs recognize remains unknown. Treatment given: roughly 11-day PBMC culture with coronavirus spike peptide pools or control peptides (ViraFEST assay). The material sequenced was CD4+ T cells from blood, cultured in vitro. The receptors were sampled from a human donor who had recovered from COVID-19.

This rearrangement joins TRBV30 to TRBJ2-7; unclear D gene. V was pared by 5 bases and J by 7 bases, with 15 bases between. Germline V gives CDR1 GTSNPN, CDR2 SVGIG (reference sequence). The CDR3 totals 12 residues. CDR3 sequence: CAWSPQAVEQYF. The CDR3 DNA sequence: TGTGCCTGGTCCCCCCAGGCTGTGGAGCAGTACTTC.

The chain joins TRBV20-1 to TRBJ1-1, with 8 bases that match TRBD1. Germline loops: CDR1 DFQATT, CDR2 SNEGSKA (reference sequence). CDR3 length equals 12 residues. The CDR3: CRAQTGATEAFF. CDR3 in DNA: TGCAGAGCACAGACAGGGGCCACTGAAGCTTTCTTT.

In DNA form, the CDR3 reads TGCGCCAGCAGCTTGACAGGGGAAGGATTCGAGCAGTACTTC. Translated, it gives CASSLTGEGFEQYF. The chain is built from TRBV5-1 and TRBJ2-7, with TRBD1 identical over 7 bases. V lost 1 base, J lost 6 bases, and 7 bases stayed unmatched. This CDR3 contains 14 residues. Germline CDR1 SGHRS, CDR2 YFSETQ.

The rearrangement links TRBV24-1 to TRBJ1-3; D unclear. Germline assignment: CDR1 KGHDR and CDR2 SFDVKD. This CDR3 spans 13 amino acids. Deletions cut 4 bases from V and 4 bases from J, with 7 bases between. The CDR3 loop reads CATSDPGGNTIYF. Written as DNA, the CDR3 is TGTGCCACCAGTGACCCGGGAGGAAACACCATATATTTT.

The rearrangement links TRBV5-1 to TRBJ2-5; TRBD2 matches at 13 bases. CDR1 and CDR2 from the germline V gene are SGHRS and YFSETQ. The CDR3 has 17 residues. Trimming cost V 1 base and J 4 bases; bases outside gene matches: 7. The CDR3 spells CASSLKLAGGLGETQYF. CDR3 nucleotide sequence: TGCGCCAGCAGCTTGAAACTAGCGGGAGGGTTGGGAGAGACCCAGTACTTC.

The chain couples TRBV20-1 to TRBJ2-7; D may correspond to TRBD1 or TRBD2 (5 bases each). The germline V and J ends were trimmed by 0 bases and 5 bases, with 17 bases remaining between them. CDR3 length: 15 amino acids. Germline V gene lookup returns CDR1 DFQATT and CDR2 SNEGSKA (reference sequence). The CDR3 protein is CSARDQPYRGDEQYF. Written as DNA, the CDR3 is TGCAGTGCTAGAGATCAGCCGTATAGAGGGGACGAGCAGTACTTC.

The rearrangement links TRBV4-1 to TRBJ1-3, with D possibly TRBD1 on 6 matching bases. CDR1 and CDR2 from the germline V gene are MGHRA and YSYEKL. V was trimmed by 5 bases and J by 4 bases, leaving 15 bases between them. The CDR3 consists of 15 residues. Here the CDR3 reads CASSKPGTLGNTIYF. In DNA, the CDR3 is TGCGCCAGCAGCAAACCCGGGACATTGGGAAACACCATATATTTT.

The chain couples TRBV6-2 or TRBV6-3 to TRBJ1-5, with 9 bases fitting TRBD1. There are 16 residues in the CDR3. With V trimmed by 4 bases and J by 4 bases, 8 bases remained unmatched. Germline loops: CDR1 MNHEY, CDR2 SVGEGT. The CDR3 DNA is TGTGCCAGCAGTTCAAACAGGGGGCGAAGGAATCAGCCCCAGCATTTT. It translates to CASSSNRGRRNQPQHF.

The chain links TRBV20-1 to TRBJ2-3; TRBD2 is a possible D gene (6 bases). V dropped 6 bases and J dropped 3 bases, with 16 bases sitting between them. Germline V CDR1 and CDR2: DFQATT, SNEGSKA (reference sequence). This CDR3 comprises 14 residues. The CDR3 nucleotides are TGCAGTGCCCCATCCTCTAGCGATACAGATACGCAGTATTTT. Its translation is CSAPSSSDTDTQYF.

This rearrangement joins TRBV6-2 or TRBV6-3 to TRBJ2-7, with 13 bases fitting TRBD2. V gave up 4 bases and J gave up 4 bases; unmatched junction bases: 4. This CDR3 is 15 amino acids long. Germline values: CDR1 MNHEY, CDR2 SVGEGT. The CDR3 sequence is CASSSTSGRQYEQYF. The CDR3 DNA follows: TGTGCCAGCAGTTCGACTAGCGGGAGGCAATACGAGCAGTACTTC.

This chain uses TRBV18 with TRBJ2-7; D gene uncertain. V was trimmed by 2 bases and J by 5 bases, leaving 10 bases between them. In germline, CDR1 is KGHSH, CDR2 LQKENI. The length of the CDR3 is 13 residues. The CDR3 bases are TGTGCCAGCTCACCAACGGGCCAGAACGAGCAGTACTTC. Amino acid sequence: CASSPTGQNEQYF.

This clonotype has only one observation. The chain employs TRBV6-1 and TRBJ2-1; 12 bases are a match to TRBD2. The CDR3 is made up of 15 amino acids. Germline assignment: CDR1 MNHNS and CDR2 SASEGT. Trimming cost V 8 bases and J 4 bases; bases outside gene matches: 6. In nucleotides, the CDR3 is TGTGCCAGCGCCCGAGGGACTAGCGGGTACAATGAGCAGTTCTTC. This translates into CASARGTSGYNEQFF.

This clonotype was seen a single time. The gene calls are TRBV24-1 and TRBJ2-1, with 11 bases matching TRBD1. From germline, CDR1 is KGHDR and CDR2 SFDVKD. J lost 0 bases, V lost 9 bases, and 12 bases had no gene match. The CDR3 is made up of 18 amino acids. CDR3 loop: CATRGTGGLESSYNEQFF. CDR3 sequence (DNA): TGTGCCACCCGCGGGACAGGGGGTCTAGAGAGCTCCTACAATGAGCAGTTCTTC.

In this sample, this clonotype turned up once. This chain uses TRBV19 with TRBJ1-3; D perhaps matches TRBD1 (6 bases). Germline lookup yields CDR1 LNHDA and CDR2 SQIVND (reference sequence). The CDR3 has 16 residues. Deletions cut 1 base from V and 0 bases from J, with 10 bases between. CDR3 in DNA: TGTGCCAGTAGTATAGGACAGGTGTACTCTGGAAACACCATATATTTT. Translation gives CASSIGQVYSGNTIYF. Full variable domain (outside the CDR3, taken from reference TRBV19 and TRBJ1-3): DGGITQSPKYLFRKEGQNVTLSCEQNLNHDAMYWYRQDPGQGLRLIYYSQIVNDFQKGDIAEGYSVSREKKESFPLTVTSAQKNPTAFYLCASSIGQVYSGNTIYFGEGSWLTVV.